This TCR beta chain originates from a study of T cell responses to AZD1222 COVID-19 vaccine. Findings and caveats of the study: All repertoire sampling was performed exclusively after the peak T cell response. White British ancestry dominated among donors, who included more females, and clonal diversity was possibly underestimated. Compared with day 0, the breadth and depth of the Spike-specific TCR repertoire rose significantly after two doses of AZD1222. Seropositive AZD1222 recipients at baseline numbered only 6 or 7.

A remark on this clone: Its antigen is still unknown. Other DNA sequences within the sample encode an identical CDR3.

Profiling relied on immunoSEQ multiplex PCR, and the TCRdb table lists in-frame clones only, not all of them. The sample has 100,000 to 150,000 clones; more than 70% are singletons. The source of this sequence is an adult in good health. The sample here was peripheral blood, taken on day 0 of AZD1222 vaccination.

CDR3 amino acids: CSVDLGTDTQYF. The CDR3 nucleotides are TGCAGCGTTGATCTTGGCACAGATACGCAGTATTTT. V gene TRBV29-1 combines with J gene TRBJ2-3, with unresolved D. The CDR3 spans 12 residues. The V end lost 3 bases, the J end lost 1 base, and 5 bases lay between the germline ends. Germline CDR1 SQVTM, CDR2 ANQGSEA.